This T cell receptor (beta chain) was recovered during a study of T cells in Graves' hyperthyroidism and ophthalmopathy. The study's findings and limits: A 13 V-J signature model discriminated ophthalmopathy versus stable hyperthyroidism. Ophthalmopathy got predicted by the model a median approximately 6 months before its onset.

From more than 9.5 ml of fresh peripheral blood, PBMCs were isolated. About this clonotype itself: Its antigen remains unidentified.

From RNA transcripts, TCR beta CDR3 regions were amplified. The HTBI primer set served for first-round RT-PCR of the TCR CDR3. TCRdb re-called the multiplex PCR reads with MiXCR, one entry per CDR3 protein. The repertoire holds 600,000 to 850,000 distinct CDR3 sequences, with approximately 18% as singletons. Germline V gene lookup returns CDR1 SNHLY and CDR2 FYNNEI. V was pared by 6 bases and J by 5 bases, with 7 bases of the junction left unmatched. This CDR3 spans 14 amino acids. This clonotype was sampled from a woman aged 45-65 years with Graves' hyperthyroidism that later progressed to Graves' ophthalmopathy. This chain links TRBV2 with TRBJ1-2, with 9 bases aligning to TRBD1. Sequences were obtained from blood. The CDR3 DNA is TGTGCCAGCAGACCGGGACAGGGATATTATGGCTACACCTTC. Its protein product is CASRPGQGYYGYTF.